These 27 T cell receptor beta chains were sequenced from one sample in a study of blood T cell repertoires in COVID-19. Profiled with immunoSEQ multiplex PCR; TCRdb holds only in-frame clones, not every one. Among about 140,000 clones listed, 75% to 90% were seen once. Sequences were obtained from PBMCs or T cells enriched from blood (not recorded which). These receptors were obtained from a man in his sixties who had recovered from COVID-19.

This sequence joins TRBV6-5 and TRBJ2-7, with 8 nucleotides matching TRBD2. Germline V gives CDR1 MNHEY, CDR2 SVGAGI. The CDR3 totals 14 residues. Trimming removed 1 base from V and 4 bases from J; junction bases left unmatched: 3. The CDR3 loop is CASSYLASGYEQYF. CDR3 in DNA: TGTGCCAGCAGTTACTTGGCTAGCGGGTACGAGCAGTACTTC.

The chain joins TRBV2 to TRBJ1-1, with D uncertain. The CDR3 consists of 11 residues. Germline-derived CDR1 and CDR2 are SNHLY and FYNNEI. Trimming took off 6 bases at V and 9 bases at J, with 11 bases between the two ends. The CDR3 sequence: CASSETEKAFF. The CDR3 DNA is TGTGCCAGCAGCGAAACCGAGAAAGCTTTCTTT.

This clone has just one count. The gene calls are TRBV25-1 and TRBJ2-7, with unresolved D. Trimming shortened V by 4 bases and J by 0 bases, and 7 bases separated the two germline ends. The CDR3 has 13 residues. Germline values: CDR1 MGHDK, CDR2 SYGVNS. The CDR3 sequence: CASSGDISYEQYF. The CDR3 bases are TGTGCCAGCAGTGGCGACATCTCCTACGAGCAGTACTTC.

The rearrangement links TRBV6-5 to TRBJ2-5; TRBD2 matches at 7 bases. There are 16 residues in the CDR3. Trimming cost V 2 bases and J 5 bases; bases outside gene matches: 11. In germline, CDR1 is MNHEY, CDR2 SVGAGI. CDR3: CASSYRGSGREETQYF. In DNA, the CDR3 is TGTGCCAGCAGTTACAGGGGTAGCGGGCGGGAGGAGACCCAGTACTTC.

The sample holds a few counts of this clone. The rearrangement joins TRBV4-1 to TRBJ1-1; 7 nucleotides agree with TRBD1. Germline CDR1 and CDR2: MGHRA and YSYEKL. The CDR3 contains 12 residues. J lost 10 bases, V lost 3 bases, and 5 bases had no gene match. CDR3 sequence reads: CASSHRQGVAFF. The CDR3 bases are TGCGCCAGCAGCCATCGGCAGGGGGTAGCTTTCTTT.

This chain connects TRBV7-9 to TRBJ1-2, with 7 bases that match TRBD1. With V trimmed by 8 bases and J by 1 base, 7 bases remained unmatched. CDR3 size: 14 residues. The germline gives CDR1 SEHNR, CDR2 FQNEAQ (reference sequence). In DNA form, the CDR3 reads TGTGCCAGCTCGTGGGACAGTGGTAACTATGGCTACACCTTC. Translated, it gives CASSWDSGNYGYTF.

The rearrangement links TRBV28 to TRBJ1-4, with a weak D call TRBD1 (5 bases). V shed 7 bases and J shed 3 bases, with 15 bases lying between them. Germline V CDR1 and CDR2: MDHEN, SYDVKM. The CDR3 sequence is 15 residues long. DNA of the CDR3: TGTGCCAGCACCCCTAGGGGTCATCCTAATGAAAAACTGTTTTTT. This codes for CASTPRGHPNEKLFF.

This clone was detected only once. The chain uses TRBV30 and TRBJ1-6, with no clear D. The V gene's germline CDR1 is GTSNPN and CDR2 SVGIG (reference sequence). This CDR3 is 16 amino acids long. V shed 0 bases and J shed 7 bases, with 16 bases lying between them. The CDR3 region is CAWSVNLLFTNSPLHF. In nucleotides, the CDR3 is TGTGCCTGGAGTGTAAACCTTTTATTTACAAATTCACCCCTCCACTTT.

On this clone itself: The same CDR3 is also encoded by other DNA sequences in this sample. Here the CDR3 DNA reads TGTGCCAGCAGCCCCGGACTAGCGGGAGTCTCAGAGACCCAGTACTTC. Encoded protein: CASSPGLAGVSETQYF. V gene TRBV7-9 combines with J gene TRBJ2-5, with 13 bases lining up with TRBD2. Per the germline V gene, CDR1 is SEHNR and CDR2 is FQNEAQ (reference sequence). Germline trimming cut 5 bases from V and 4 bases from J; bases unmatched to any gene: 7. The CDR3 is made up of 16 amino acids.

V is TRBV7-7 and J is TRBJ2-3, with D possibly being TRBD2 (5 bases). V was cut by 0 bases and J by 6 bases, with 7 bases left in between. Germline CDR1 and CDR2: SSHAT and FNYEAQ (reference sequence). The CDR3 is 13 residues long. This chain's CDR3 is CASSLAGSDTQYF. The CDR3, as DNA: TGTGCCAGCAGCTTAGCGGGGAGCGATACGCAGTATTTT.

This chain connects TRBV6-5 to TRBJ1-4, with D perhaps TRBD1 (5 bases). Trimming took off 8 bases at V and 2 bases at J, with 15 bases between the two ends. CDR1 and CDR2 from the germline V gene are MNHEY and SVGAGI. CDR3 length equals 15 residues. CDR3: CASQRGILTNEKLFF. CDR3 sequence (DNA): TGTGCCAGCCAACGGGGGATTCTTACTAATGAAAAACTGTTTTTT.

The chain employs TRBV7-6 and TRBJ2-6, with D perhaps TRBD2 (6 bases). CDR3 length: 16 residues. From germline, CDR1 is SGHVS and CDR2 FNYEAQ. Trimming shortened V by 5 bases and J by 4 bases, and 15 bases separated the two germline ends. The CDR3 DNA reads TGTGCCAGCAGCCCCGGCGGGGCCGGCGGGGCCAACGTCCTGACTTTC. It encodes CASSPGGAGGANVLTF.

The chain is built from TRBV18 and TRBJ2-3, with D possibly TRBD2 on 6 matching bases. Trimming cost V 1 base and J 2 bases, with 13 bases left between them. Per germline, CDR1 KGHSH and CDR2 LQKENI. The CDR3 runs 16 residues. CDR3 DNA: TGTGCCAGCTCACCACTGACTAGTGGAGCCACAGATACGCAGTATTTT. This codes for CASSPLTSGATDTQYF.

The chain joins TRBV9 to TRBJ1-1; D unclear. Germline V gives CDR1 SGDLS, CDR2 YYNGEE. Trimming removed 3 bases from V and 5 bases from J, with 14 bases in between. CDR3 size: 14 residues. The CDR3 is CASSAGGQSTEAFF. DNA of the CDR3: TGTGCCAGCAGCGCGGGAGGGCAGAGTACTGAAGCTTTCTTT.

The V call is TRBV10-2, the J call TRBJ2-5; 10 nucleotides line up with TRBD2. Germline loops: CDR1 WSHSY, CDR2 SAAADI. Losses at the gene ends were 7 bases for V and 1 base for J; bases not matched to a gene: 6. This CDR3 has 15 residues. The CDR3 loop reads CASKGLAGVQETQYF. The CDR3 coding sequence is TGCGCCAGCAAAGGGCTAGCGGGAGTCCAAGAGACCCAGTACTTC.

The chain employs TRBV20-1 and TRBJ1-3; D is uncertain. This CDR3 contains 11 residues. Trimming cost V 4 bases and J 4 bases, with 5 bases left between them. The V gene's germline CDR1 is DFQATT and CDR2 SNEGSKA (reference sequence). The CDR3 DNA reads as TGCAGTGCTAAGCCGGGAAACACCATATATTTT. This encodes CSAKPGNTIYF.

The table lists this clone with a count of one. The chain employs TRBV19 and TRBJ1-1, with 9 nucleotides matching TRBD1. The germline gives CDR1 LNHDA, CDR2 SQIVND (reference sequence). The length of the CDR3 is 14 residues. J gave up 5 bases and V 6 bases, and 7 bases lay outside the gene matches. CDR3 sequence reads: CASSLGQGLTEAFF. CDR3 nucleotide sequence: TGTGCCAGTAGCCTGGGACAGGGCTTGACTGAAGCTTTCTTT.

The V call is TRBV28, the J call TRBJ1-2, with D unresolved. The CDR3 runs to 12 residues. Per germline, CDR1 MDHEN and CDR2 SYDVKM. Trimming took 6 bases from V and 2 from J, leaving 7 bases between them. The CDR3 protein is CASRRGNYGYTF. The CDR3 nucleotides read TGTGCCAGCAGACGGGGAAACTATGGCTACACCTTC.

V gene TRBV11-2 combines with J gene TRBJ2-7; tentative D call: TRBD2 (7 bases). V was clipped by 1 base and J by 4 bases, with 14 bases between them. Germline V lookup: CDR1 SGHAT, CDR2 FQNNGV. This CDR3 spans 15 amino acids. The CDR3 sequence: CASSLVAGANYEQYF. The CDR3 DNA reads as TGTGCCAGCAGCTTAGTGGCGGGGGCCAATTACGAGCAGTACTTC.

The V and J genes are TRBV7-3 and TRBJ2-1, with D perhaps matching TRBD2 (6 bases). V was shortened by 3 bases and J by 5 bases, with 11 bases between the two germline ends. The length of the CDR3 is 14 residues. Germline CDR1 reads SGHTA; CDR2 reads FQGTGA. CDR3 protein: CASSLTRNHNEQFF. CDR3 coding DNA: TGTGCCAGCAGCTTGACTAGAAACCACAATGAGCAGTTCTTC. Together with reference TRBV7-3 and TRBJ2-1, the CDR3 gives the full variable domain: GAGVSQTPSNKVTEKGKYVELRCDPISGHTALYWYRQSLGQGPEFLIYFQGTGAADDSGLPNDRFFAVRPEGSVSTLKIQRTERGDSAVYLCASSLTRNHNEQFFGPGTRLTVL.

The rearrangement joins TRBV19 to TRBJ2-7; perhaps TRBD2 as D (5 bases). The germline CDR1 and CDR2 sequences are LNHDA and SQIVND (reference sequence). This CDR3 has 15 amino acids. V was trimmed by 2 bases and J by 0 bases, leaving 11 bases between them. Written as DNA, the CDR3 is TGTGCCAGTAGTATAACTCGTGGGAGCTCCTACGAGCAGTACTTC. Encoded protein: CASSITRGSSYEQYF.

This chain uses TRBV19 with TRBJ1-5, with D perhaps TRBD1 (5 bases). V gave up 7 bases and J gave up 3 bases, with 13 bases separating them. This CDR3 region has 14 residues. Germline CDR1 reads LNHDA; CDR2 reads SQIVND (reference sequence). CDR3 loop: CASKAGNFNQPQHF. The CDR3 nucleotides are TGTGCCAGTAAGGCAGGGAATTTCAATCAGCCCCAGCATTTT.

This chain connects TRBV10-3 to TRBJ2-2; 7 bases map to TRBD2. V lost 10 bases to trimming and J lost 2 bases; unmatched junction nucleotides: 19. The CDR3 is 18 residues long. Germline values: CDR1 ENHRY, CDR2 SYGVKD. The CDR3, as DNA: TGTGCCACTTCGTTTCTGGGCGGGAGAGGAGCAAACACCGGGGAGCTGTTTTTT. Translated, it gives CATSFLGGRGANTGELFF.

The chain has TRBV5-1 and TRBJ1-1; 8 bases agree with TRBD1. There are 18 residues in the CDR3. Germline V gene sequence: CDR1 SGHRS, CDR2 YFSETQ. V trimming: 0 bases; J trimming: 1 base; junction bases outside the gene matches: 11. CDR3 region: CASSLAPGGLGGNTEAFF. The DNA for the CDR3 is TGCGCCAGCAGCTTGGCACCAGGGGGCTTAGGAGGGAACACTGAAGCTTTCTTT. The full variable domain, completed using reference TRBV5-1 and TRBJ1-1, is KAGVTQTPRYLIKTRGQQVTLSCSPISGHRSVSWYQQTPGQGLQFLFEYFSETQRNKGNFPGRFSGRQFSNSRSEMNVSTLELGDSALYLCASSLAPGGLGGNTEAFFGQGTRLTVV.

The rearrangement uses TRBV10-2 and TRBJ2-2, with 11 positions matching TRBD2. CDR1 WSHSY and CDR2 SAAADI come from the germline V gene. V dropped 7 bases and J dropped 7; count of bases not matched to a gene: 11. This CDR3 is built from 16 residues. The CDR3 here is CASKLAGGRFGGELFF. In DNA form, the CDR3 reads TGCGCCAGCAAGTTAGCGGGGGGGCGTTTTGGCGGGGAGCTGTTTTTT.

The CDR3, as DNA: TGTGCCAGCAGTTACCAACAGGGGGCGCGTGAAAAACTGTTTTTT. This gives the protein CASSYQQGAREKLFF. This chain uses TRBV6-5 with TRBJ1-4; 9 nucleotides match TRBD1. CDR1 MNHEY and CDR2 SVGAGI come from the germline V gene. This CDR3 is built from 15 residues. V shed 2 bases, J shed 7 bases, and the junction held 5 bases outside the gene matches.

The chain has TRBV2 and TRBJ2-7; D may be TRBD1 (5 bases). This CDR3 spans 12 amino acids. Germline values: CDR1 SNHLY, CDR2 FYNNEI. V lost 7 bases and J lost 6, with 13 bases in between. The CDR3 is CASTQGVGEQYF. The CDR3 bases are TGTGCCAGCACTCAAGGGGTCGGCGAGCAGTACTTC.